This TCR beta chain stems from a study of regulatory T cells in long-lasting Graves disease. The CDR3 contains 13 residues. V lost 2 bases and J 3 bases, leaving 8 bases between the germline ends. Per germline, CDR1 SGHAT and CDR2 FQNNGV. Study-wide results and caveats: Small numbers of samples may have cut accuracy.

Indicated time point: newly diagnosed GD, antithyroid drugs for less than 3 months. With RNA extracted from PBMCs as input, the TCR library was made. The source of the patients was an endocrinology department in Xi'an, China. The sample holds many counts of this clonotype. Antigen specificity is unknown. TCR beta libraries were built with iRepertoire HTBI primers and Arm-PCR of CDR3 regions. From the multiplex PCR reads, TCRdb called clonotypes with MiXCR, one entry per CDR3 protein. The top ten hold 14% of the sample, which has around 240,000 distinct CDR3 sequences, around 19% seen once. These same records also appear under a second study, on T cells in Graves' hyperthyroidism and ophthalmopathy. That work contributes: The HTBI primer set was used in a first-round RT-PCR of the TCR CDR3. Most thyroid-expanded clonotypes above 0.001 were also found in blood.

The material sequenced was peripheral blood mononuclear cells (PBMCs), taken at new diagnosis, from a patient treated with antithyroid drugs. The clonotype originates from a woman between 25 and 40 years old with Graves disease. V and J are TRBV11-2 and TRBJ2-7, with D possibly TRBD2 on 5 matching bases. The CDR3 spells CASSLTRGYEQYF. DNA of the CDR3: TGTGCCAGCAGCTTAACCCGGGGCTACGAGCAGTACTTC.